These 3 T cell receptor beta chains were all obtained from the same sample, sequenced in a study of cytomegalovirus exposure and HLA in healthy donors. TCRdb keeps only in-frame clones here, not all; method: immunoSEQ multiplex PCR. The sample has about 130,000 clones; 89% are singletons. Sample: PBMCs. Source of these receptors: a woman between 18 and 29 years old in good health and CMV-seronegative.

The chain links TRBV7-6 to TRBJ2-7; possibly TRBD2 for D (7 bases). Trimming cost V 0 bases and J 6 bases, with 15 bases left between them. CDR3 length: 15 residues. The germline CDR1 and CDR2 sequences are SGHVS and FNYEAQ. CDR3 loop: CASSLAWGGLPEQYF. In DNA form, the CDR3 reads TGTGCCAGCAGCTTAGCTTGGGGGGGCCTCCCCGAGCAGTACTTC. Variable domain in full (rest from reference TRBV7-6 and TRBJ2-7): GAGVSQSPRYKVTKRGQDVALRCDPISGHVSLYWYRQALGQGPEFLTYFNYEAQQDKSGLPNDRFSAERPEGSISTLTIQRTEQRDSAMYRCASSLAWGGLPEQYFGPGTRLTVT.

The chain recombines TRBV29-1 with TRBJ2-4, with 9 bases matching TRBD2. The V gene end was trimmed by 6 bases and the J gene end by 7 bases; junction bases not matched to a gene: 4. Germline CDR1 SQVTM, CDR2 ANQGSEA. The CDR3 contains 12 residues. DNA for the CDR3: TGCAGCGTGGCGGGGGGGCAGAACATTCAGTACTTC. As protein: CSVAGGQNIQYF.

The chain recombines TRBV4-1 with TRBJ2-2; the match to TRBD1 covers 10 bases. Looked up from germline, CDR1 is MGHRA and CDR2 is YSYEKL. The J segment lost 9 bases and the V segment lost 1 base, leaving 5 bases of the junction unmatched. The CDR3 covers 15 residues. CDR3 residues: CASSQVSTGGRELFF. The CDR3 nucleotides read TGCGCCAGCAGCCAAGTCTCGACAGGGGGCAGGGAGCTGTTTTTT.